The 30 T cell receptor beta chains presented below share a single source sample, sequenced in a study of blood T cell repertoires in COVID-19. Using immunoSEQ multiplex PCR, the repertoire was profiled, and TCRdb retains in-frame clones only, with some absent. The profile covers over 120,000 clones, with just over 85% appearing a single time and around 4.2% taken by the ten largest. The sample was PBMCs or T cells enriched from blood (not recorded which). The receptors shown here come from a man aged 45-65 years who had recovered from COVID-19.

The rearrangement links TRBV7-9 to TRBJ2-1, with a possible D match to TRBD2 (5 bases). The CDR3 is 12 amino acids. Between the trimmed V and J ends, which lost 5 bases and 9 bases, there was a span of 11 bases. Germline V gene lookup returns CDR1 SEHNR and CDR2 FQNEAQ (reference sequence). The CDR3 reads CASSNQRVEQFF. The CDR3 coding sequence is TGTGCCAGCAGCAATCAGAGGGTTGAGCAGTTCTTC.

This chain joins TRBV28 and TRBJ2-7, with TRBD1 identical over 9 bases. V lost 9 bases, J lost 4 bases, and 13 bases stayed unmatched. Germline-derived CDR1 and CDR2 are MDHEN and SYDVKM. CDR3 length: 15 residues. CDR3 loop: CASPPGQGRGYEQYF. CDR3 nucleotides: TGTGCCAGTCCCCCGGGACAGGGTAGGGGGTACGAGCAGTACTTC.

This clone was recorded once. In nucleotides, the CDR3 is TGTGCCAGCAGGGGGGGGTGGCGAATGAACACTGAAGCTTTCTTT. Protein sequence: CASRGGWRMNTEAFF. The V gene is TRBV25-1, the J gene TRBJ1-1; D perhaps matches TRBD1 (5 bases). CDR3 size: 15 residues. V was pared by 6 bases and J by 0 bases, with 14 bases between. The germline gives CDR1 MGHDK, CDR2 SYGVNS.

The chain is built from TRBV5-1 and TRBJ1-1; TRBD1 aligns across 7 bases. CDR3 length: 14 residues. Losses at the gene ends were 4 bases for V and 1 base for J; bases not matched to a gene: 4. CDR1 and CDR2 from the germline V gene are SGHRS and YFSETQ. CDR3: CASSPGTANTEAFF. The CDR3 bases are TGCGCCAGCAGCCCTGGGACAGCGAACACTGAAGCTTTCTTT.

V gene TRBV30 combines with J gene TRBJ1-5; 7 nucleotides match TRBD1. The trim removed 3 bases at V and 2 bases at J, leaving 4 bases unmatched. Germline V CDR1 and CDR2: GTSNPN, SVGIG (reference sequence). The CDR3 runs to 14 residues. CDR3 DNA sequence: TGTGCCTGGAGACGACAGGGACGCAATCAGCCCCAGCATTTT. Protein product: CAWRRQGRNQPQHF.

This chain connects TRBV2 to TRBJ1-1; D may be TRBD1 (5 bases). The germline V gene has CDR1 SNHLY and CDR2 FYNNEI. With 11 bases removed from V and 1 base from J, the gap between germline ends came to 17 bases. This CDR3 has 14 amino acids. The CDR3 loop is CAARDPETNTEAFF. CDR3 nucleotides: TGTGCCGCCAGGGATCCCGAAACGAACACTGAAGCTTTCTTT.

This clone was seen just once. V usage is TRBV3-1 (or the pseudogene TRBV3-2) and J usage is TRBJ2-1; TRBD2 matches at 8 bases. CDR1 and CDR2 from the germline V gene are LGHDT and YNNKEL (reference sequence). Unmatched junction bases numbered 15, after V lost 5 bases and J lost 0 bases. The CDR3 has 19 residues. The CDR3 nucleotides read TGTGCCAGCAGCTTCCGGGGGATAGCGGGATCCGACTCCTACAATGAGCAGTTCTTC. Amino acid sequence: CASSFRGIAGSDSYNEQFF.

This clone came up many times. This chain links TRBV21-1 with TRBJ1-1; the tabulated D call, TRBD1, remains unverified against the DNA. TRBV21-1 is a pseudogene locus. This CDR3 comprises 14 residues. Written as DNA, the CDR3 is TGTGCCAGCAGCAAAAGAAGGGGGAACACTGAAGCTTTCTTT. Its protein product is CASSKRRGNTEAFF.

The chain uses TRBV24-1 and TRBJ2-5, with D possibly TRBD1 on 6 matching bases. Germline-derived CDR1 and CDR2 are KGHDR and SFDVKD. This CDR3 contains 14 residues. Trimming removed 4 bases at V and 4 bases at J, with 12 bases between. The CDR3 region is CATSETGSRETQYF. As DNA, the CDR3 is TGTGCCACCAGTGAGACAGGATCCAGAGAGACCCAGTACTTC.

The chain joins TRBV9 to TRBJ1-2; weak D call: TRBD1 (5 bases). The germline V and J ends were trimmed by 0 bases and 8 bases, with 11 bases remaining between them. This CDR3 has 13 amino acids. Germline V CDR1 and CDR2: SGDLS, YYNGEE. This CDR3 is CASSVGSGWGYTF. The CDR3 DNA follows: TGTGCCAGCAGCGTAGGCTCAGGGTGGGGCTACACCTTC.

This sequence joins TRBV3-1 (or the pseudogene TRBV3-2) and TRBJ1-2; tentative D call: TRBD1 (5 bases). Trimming removed 0 bases at V and 4 bases at J, with 12 bases between. The germline CDR1 and CDR2 sequences are LGHDT and YNNKEL (reference sequence). The CDR3 totals 15 residues. This chain's CDR3 is CASSQDHSRGYGYTF. The CDR3 region has the DNA TGTGCCAGCAGCCAAGATCACAGTAGGGGCTATGGCTACACCTTC.

This clone has just one count. The gene calls are TRBV7-3 and TRBJ1-1; no reliable D call. This CDR3 contains 13 residues. Germline CDR1 is SGHTA and CDR2 is FQGTGA. V was trimmed by 6 bases and J by 0 bases, leaving 8 bases between them. For the CDR3, the DNA is TGTGCCAGCAGGATGACATTGAACACTGAAGCTTTCTTT. It specifies CASRMTLNTEAFF.

The CDR3 protein is CASRRTGQETQYF. Here the CDR3 DNA reads TGTGCCAGCCGTAGGACAGGGCAAGAGACCCAGTACTTC. This chain joins TRBV6-5 and TRBJ2-5; 8 nucleotides match TRBD1. The trim removed 8 bases at V and 2 bases at J, leaving 4 bases unmatched. This CDR3 contains 13 residues. Germline CDR1 MNHEY, CDR2 SVGAGI.

The CDR3 DNA reads as TGTGCCAGTAGTATATCAGATCAGCCCCAGCATTTT. It codes for CASSISDQPQHF. This sequence joins TRBV19 and TRBJ1-5; the D is unclear. This CDR3 comprises 12 residues. V lost 2 bases to trimming and J lost 5 bases, with 4 bases between them. Germline-derived CDR1 and CDR2 are LNHDA and SQIVND (reference sequence). Using reference TRBV19 and TRBJ1-5 for the parts outside the CDR3, the full variable domain is DGGITQSPKYLFRKEGQNVTLSCEQNLNHDAMYWYRQDPGQGLRLIYYSQIVNDFQKGDIAEGYSVSREKKESFPLTVTSAQKNPTAFYLCASSISDQPQHFGDGTRLSIL.

This clone was detected only a few times. This rearrangement joins TRBV5-1 to TRBJ1-5, with D possibly being TRBD1 (5 bases). This CDR3 is 14 amino acids long. The ends were cut back, 1 base at V and 3 bases at J, with 8 bases in the middle. Germline CDR1 SGHRS, CDR2 YFSETQ. CDR3 DNA: TGCGCCAGCAGCTTGACAGGCACCAATCAGCCCCAGCATTTT. Amino acid sequence: CASSLTGTNQPQHF. Looking up the rest from reference TRBV5-1 and TRBJ1-5 gives the full variable domain: KAGVTQTPRYLIKTRGQQVTLSCSPISGHRSVSWYQQTPGQGLQFLFEYFSETQRNKGNFPGRFSGRQFSNSRSEMNVSTLELGDSALYLCASSLTGTNQPQHFGDGTRLSIL.

The chain carries TRBV7-9 and TRBJ1-2; 9 bases fit TRBD1. Germline V gene lookup returns CDR1 SEHNR and CDR2 FQNEAQ (reference sequence). V lost 2 bases to trimming and J lost 1 base; unmatched junction nucleotides: 8. This CDR3 contains 17 residues. In nucleotides, the CDR3 is TGTGCCAGCAGCTTAAACCGGGGGACAGGGAGTAACTATGGCTACACCTTC. This codes for CASSLNRGTGSNYGYTF.

This sequence joins TRBV28 and TRBJ1-3; D is perhaps TRBD1 (6 bases). This CDR3 region has 16 residues. CDR1 and CDR2 from the germline V gene are MDHEN and SYDVKM. Trimming took off 2 bases at V and 5 bases at J, with 16 bases between the two ends. The CDR3 DNA follows: TGTGCCAGCAGTTTAACCTGGGCCAGGGACAGAAACACCATATATTTT. It translates to CASSLTWARDRNTIYF. The whole variable domain, remainder taken from reference TRBV28 and TRBJ1-3, is DVKVTQSSRYLVKRTGEKVFLECVQDMDHENMFWYRQDPGLGLRLIYFSYDVKMKEKGDIPEGYSVSREKKERFSLILESASTNQTSMYLCASSLTWARDRNTIYFGEGSWLTVV.

This chain links TRBV27 with TRBJ1-6; D gene uncertain. V was cut by 6 bases and J by 10 bases, with 16 bases left in between. CDR3 length: 14 amino acids. Looked up from germline, CDR1 is MNHEY and CDR2 is SMNVEV (reference sequence). In DNA, the CDR3 is TGTGCCAGCAGCCCTTTGAGGGTTGGATCACCCCTCCACTTT. Protein: CASSPLRVGSPLHF.

The rearrangement joins TRBV29-1 to TRBJ1-1, with 7 bases fitting TRBD1. V trimming: 5 bases; J trimming: 7 bases; junction bases outside the gene matches: 7. The CDR3 totals 12 residues. Germline V gene data show CDR1 as SQVTM and CDR2 as ANQGSEA. The CDR3 sequence: CSVPPTGIEAFF. CDR3 DNA sequence: TGCAGCGTTCCCCCGACAGGGATTGAAGCTTTCTTT.

This clone was observed a handful of times. The chain couples TRBV27 to TRBJ1-5; D might be TRBD1 (6 bases). CDR1 and CDR2 (germline): MNHEY, SMNVEV (reference sequence). This CDR3 is 15 amino acids long. V was trimmed by 10 bases and J by 6 bases, leaving 22 bases between them. CDR3 DNA sequence: TGTGCCACACAAGCTGGAGGGGGGGAGGGTCAGCCCCAGCATTTT. Translating gives CATQAGGGEGQPQHF.

The chain carries TRBV7-2 and TRBJ2-6; D remains ambiguous. The CDR3 contains 16 residues. V was trimmed by 0 bases and J by 0 bases, leaving 6 bases between them. The germline V gene encodes CDR1 SGHTA and CDR2 FQGNSA. The CDR3 sequence is CASSLAQYSGANVLTF. The CDR3 DNA sequence: TGTGCCAGCAGCTTAGCGCAGTACTCTGGGGCCAACGTCCTGACTTTC.

This clone was detected once. The chain uses TRBV18 and TRBJ1-2; TRBD1 aligns across 11 bases. J lost 4 bases, V lost 3 bases, and 4 bases had no gene match. CDR3 size: 15 residues. The germline V gene has CDR1 KGHSH and CDR2 LQKENI. The CDR3 loop reads CASSPGTGGVYGYTF. The CDR3 DNA sequence: TGTGCCAGCTCACCCGGGACAGGGGGAGTCTATGGCTACACCTTC.

This chain links TRBV19 with TRBJ2-7; D gene unclear. Trimming shortened V by 1 base and J by 2 bases, and 9 bases separated the two germline ends. The CDR3 contains 14 residues. Germline loops: CDR1 LNHDA, CDR2 SQIVND (reference sequence). The CDR3 spells CASSIVGKTYEQYF. For the CDR3, the DNA is TGTGCCAGTAGTATAGTGGGCAAGACCTACGAGCAGTACTTC.

The chain employs TRBV6-5 and TRBJ2-4; 8 positions agree with TRBD2. Germline V CDR1 and CDR2: MNHEY, SVGAGI. The CDR3 spans 14 residues. With 8 bases clipped from V and 8 bases from J, the junction kept 11 bases outside the gene matches. In DNA, the CDR3 is TGTGCCAGCGCCCGGGGGGGGGCAAACGACATTCAGTACTTC. This sequence encodes CASARGGANDIQYF.

The table lists this clone with a count of one. V gene TRBV5-5 combines with J gene TRBJ1-1, with D unresolved. The germline V gene has CDR1 SGHKS and CDR2 YYEKEE (reference sequence). The CDR3 extends over 16 amino acids. The germline V and J ends were trimmed by 3 bases and 0 bases, with 15 bases remaining between them. DNA of the CDR3: TGTGCCAGCAGCTCTGGCCAATTACACATGAACACTGAAGCTTTCTTT. Translating it yields CASSSGQLHMNTEAFF.

The J gene is TRBJ2-3, the V gene TRBV25-1; TRBD2 might be the D (6 bases). The CDR3 has 16 amino acids. Looked up from germline, CDR1 is MGHDK and CDR2 is SYGVNS. With 1 base removed from V and 0 bases from J, the gap between germline ends came to 11 bases. CDR3 amino acids: CASSEWRGLSTDTQYF. CDR3 sequence (DNA): TGTGCCAGCAGTGAATGGCGGGGCCTTAGCACAGATACGCAGTATTTT.

This rearrangement joins TRBV24-1 to TRBJ1-2; 8 bases are shared with TRBD1. CDR1 KGHDR and CDR2 SFDVKD come from the germline V gene. The CDR3 contains 15 residues. J was trimmed by 4 bases and V by 1 base; bases with no gene match: 4. CDR3 nucleotides: TGTGCCACCAGTGATTTCGACAGGGGAAGCTATGGCTACACCTTC. It yields the protein CATSDFDRGSYGYTF.

A few counts support this clone. The CDR3 sequence: CASSLGGDTEAFF. DNA for the CDR3: TGTGCCAGCAGCTTGGGAGGGGACACTGAAGCTTTCTTT. V and J are TRBV7-3 and TRBJ1-1, with a possible D match to TRBD1 (5 bases). This CDR3 comprises 13 residues. The V end was cut by 3 bases, the J end by 3 bases, with 8 bases between. CDR1 is SGHTA and CDR2 is FQGTGA in the germline V gene.

The chain combines TRBV2 with TRBJ1-5; D gene unclear. Deletions cut 5 bases from V and 3 bases from J, with 11 bases between. Per germline, CDR1 SNHLY and CDR2 FYNNEI. This CDR3 is built from 14 residues. The CDR3 spells CASSLRTLNQPQHF. The CDR3 DNA reads TGTGCCAGCAGTCTTCGTACTCTCAATCAGCCCCAGCATTTT.

This chain uses TRBV19 with TRBJ1-2; 8 bases fit TRBD1. Per the germline V gene, CDR1 is LNHDA and CDR2 is SQIVND (reference sequence). The V segment lost 4 bases and the J segment 8 bases; nucleotides outside the gene matches: 12. The CDR3 has 15 residues. The CDR3 DNA follows: TGTGCCAGTAGTACTTCAGGGGGCGGTAGTAAAGGCTACACCTTC. The encoded protein is CASSTSGGGSKGYTF.